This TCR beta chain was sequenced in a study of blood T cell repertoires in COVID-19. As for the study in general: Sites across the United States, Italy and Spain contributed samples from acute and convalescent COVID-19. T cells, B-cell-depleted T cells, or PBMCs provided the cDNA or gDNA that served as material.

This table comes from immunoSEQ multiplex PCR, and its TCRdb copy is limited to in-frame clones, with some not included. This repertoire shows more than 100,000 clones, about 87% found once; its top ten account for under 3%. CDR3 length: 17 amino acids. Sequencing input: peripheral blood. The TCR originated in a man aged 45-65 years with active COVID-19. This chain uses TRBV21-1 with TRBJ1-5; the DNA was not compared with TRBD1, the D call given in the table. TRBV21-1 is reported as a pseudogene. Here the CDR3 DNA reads TGTGCCAGCAGCAAAGGGGGGACAGGGGAGAGCAATCAGCCCCAGCATTTT. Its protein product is CASSKGGTGESNQPQHF.